The clone carrying this TCR beta chain showed up many times. No fewer than 5.5 micrograms of total RNA were isolated from every sample. The sample originates from a study of blood T cells in healthy people across ages. This CDR3 has 16 amino acids. The V segment lost 4 bases and the J segment 4 bases; nucleotides outside the gene matches: 12. Germline V gives CDR1 LGHNA, CDR2 YNFKEQ. Primers used in a second PCR of roughly 7 to 12 cycles were a sample-barcoded 5' primer and a J-beta primer mix. Using its own MiXCR run on the 5' RACE reads, TCRdb lists one record per CDR3 protein. The table lists about 730,000 distinct CDR3 sequences, 40% to 45% of them singletons.

Sequences were obtained from blood. The receptor's source is a woman in her fifties or sixties in good health. V and J are TRBV4-2 and TRBJ2-7; 8 bases are shared with TRBD2. The CDR3 loop is CASSPSGTSGPYEQYF. CDR3 nucleotide sequence: TGTGCCAGCAGCCCGTCGGGGACTAGTGGTCCTTACGAGCAGTACTTC.